Shown below are 10 T cell receptor beta chains from a single sample sequenced in a study of identical twins. Via MiXCR, TCRdb re-called the 5' RACE reads, giving one row per CDR3 protein. This table has 450,000 or so distinct CDR3 sequences, approximately 15% appearing once. The data also belong to a second study, concerning yellow fever vaccine responses in identical twins.

Sequencing was carried out using CD4+ T cells sorted from blood. The receptors were gathered from a woman younger than 35 in good health.

This clonotype was seen more than once but under ten times. The rearrangement links TRBV18 to TRBJ2-7, with TRBD2 matching 10 bases. Looked up from germline, CDR1 is KGHSH and CDR2 is LQKENI. V lost 0 bases, J lost 7 bases, and 6 bases stayed unmatched. CDR3 size: 15 residues. The CDR3, as DNA: TGTGCCAGCTCACCACCGGCTAGCGGGGGAGAGGAGCAGTACTTC. It codes for CASSPPASGGEEQYF. Supplemented by reference TRBV18 and TRBJ2-7, the full variable domain reads NAGVMQNPRHLVRRRGQEARLRCSPMKGHSHVYWYRQLPEEGLKFMVYLQKENIIDESGMPKERFSAEFPKEGPSILRIQQVVRGDSAAYFCASSPPASGGEEQYFGPGTRLTVT.

CDR3 in DNA: TGTGCCAGCAGCCAAGTTGAAACCCAGACCCAGTACTTC. Translated: CASSQVETQTQYF. The rearrangement uses TRBV3-1 and TRBJ2-5; D unresolved. Germline CDR1 LGHDT, CDR2 YNNKEL (reference sequence). V dropped 1 base and J dropped 6 bases, with 9 bases sitting between them. The CDR3 loop spans 13 amino acids.

This clonotype occurred many times. This chain connects TRBV4-3 to TRBJ1-5; the D gene is possibly TRBD1 (5 bases). This CDR3 spans 14 amino acids. Germline loops: CDR1 LGHNA, CDR2 YSLEER. V gave up 1 base and J gave up 7 bases, with 11 bases separating them. For the CDR3, the DNA is TGCGCCAGCAGCCAAGTGGAGGGGAAGCAGCCCCAGCATTTT. Protein product: CASSQVEGKQPQHF.

In regard to this clonotype: One end of the junction does not line up with germline, which may come from a read error. The chain joins TRBV10-3 to TRBJ2-5; 9 positions agree with TRBD2. Germline lookup yields CDR1 ENHRY and CDR2 SYGVKD. CDR3 length: 16 amino acids. DNA for the CDR3: TGTGCCATCAGTGATAGCGGGGGCGGTAGGGAAGATACCCAGTACTTC. Encoded protein: CAISDSGGGREDTQYF.

The sample holds many counts of this clonotype. This sequence joins TRBV24-1 and TRBJ2-5; D is unclear. Germline V gives CDR1 KGHDR, CDR2 SFDVKD. The CDR3 extends over 14 amino acids. V lost 2 bases and J lost 3, with 9 bases in between. CDR3 nucleotide sequence: TGTGCCACCAGTGATTCCGGACGGGAAGAGACCCAGTACTTC. It translates to CATSDSGREETQYF.

This clonotype has more than one count but fewer than ten. The V gene is TRBV5-1, the J gene TRBJ2-2; D remains unclear. This CDR3 is 15 amino acids long. Germline V gene data show CDR1 as SGHRS and CDR2 as YFSETQ. Between the trimmed V and J ends, which lost 2 bases and 3 bases, there was a span of 11 bases. The CDR3 DNA sequence: TGCGCCAGCAGCTTCAAAGGGCAAGACACCGGGGAGCTGTTTTTT. Protein sequence: CASSFKGQDTGELFF.

This chain connects TRBV28 to TRBJ2-6, with 7 bases that match TRBD1. Looked up from germline, CDR1 is MDHEN and CDR2 is SYDVKM. The CDR3 extends over 18 amino acids. The V and J ends lost 7 bases and 0 bases, in that order; junction bases with no gene match: 12. This chain's CDR3 is CASNERTGYGSGANVLTF. DNA of the CDR3: TGTGCCAGCAATGAACGGACAGGCTATGGCTCTGGGGCCAACGTCCTGACTTTC.

V and J are TRBV5-1 and TRBJ2-1; TRBD1 might be the D (6 bases). Germline CDR1 SGHRS, CDR2 YFSETQ. V gave up 5 bases and J gave up 6 bases, with 18 bases separating them. There are 15 residues in the CDR3. In DNA form, the CDR3 reads TGCGCCAGCAGGGCCGGACAGACTGACTTCAATGAGCAGTTCTTC. Its translation is CASRAGQTDFNEQFF.

This chain uses TRBV25-1 with TRBJ2-7; D gene uncertain. Germline CDR1 is MGHDK and CDR2 is SYGVNS. Trimming pared 1 base from V and 6 bases from J, leaving 10 bases between. The CDR3 runs to 13 residues. The CDR3 nucleotides are TGTGCCAGCAGTGAATTAGTCCCCTCCGAGCAGTACTTC. Residues: CASSELVPSEQYF.

The chain has TRBV7-9 and TRBJ2-3; tentatively, D is TRBD2 (6 bases). Germline V gives CDR1 SEHNR, CDR2 FQNEAQ (reference sequence). Trimming removed 10 bases at V and 1 base at J, with 18 bases between. The CDR3 covers 15 residues. CDR3 protein: CATLLGRGRTDTQYF. The DNA of the CDR3 is TGTGCCACCCTCCTGGGGCGGGGCCGCACAGATACGCAGTATTTT. The full variable domain, completed using reference TRBV7-9 and TRBJ2-3, is DTGVSQNPRHKITKRGQNVTFRCDPISEHNRLYWYRQTLGQGPEFLTYFQNEAQLEKSRLLSDRFSAERPKGSFSTLEIQRTEQGDSAMYLCATLLGRGRTDTQYFGPGTRLTVL.